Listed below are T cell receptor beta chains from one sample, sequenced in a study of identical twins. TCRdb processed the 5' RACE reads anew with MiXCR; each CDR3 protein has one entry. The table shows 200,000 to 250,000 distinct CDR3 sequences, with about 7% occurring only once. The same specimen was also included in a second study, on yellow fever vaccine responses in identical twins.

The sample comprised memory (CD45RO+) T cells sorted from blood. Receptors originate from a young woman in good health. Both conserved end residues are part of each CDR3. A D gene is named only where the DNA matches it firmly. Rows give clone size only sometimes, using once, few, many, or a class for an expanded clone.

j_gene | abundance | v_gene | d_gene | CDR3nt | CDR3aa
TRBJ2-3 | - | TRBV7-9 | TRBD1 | TGTGCCAGCAGCACCAGGGGGTCATACTCCGATACGCAGTATTTT | CASSTRGSYSDTQYF
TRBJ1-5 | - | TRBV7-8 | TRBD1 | TGTGCCAGCAAGAGACAGGGGGCTAGCAATCAGCCCCAGCATTTT | CASKRQGASNQPQHF
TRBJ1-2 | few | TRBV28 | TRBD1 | TGTGCCAGCACCCCGAGACAGGGGTGGTACTATGGCTACACCTTC | CASTPRQGWYYGYTF
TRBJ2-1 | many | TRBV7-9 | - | TGTGCCAGCAGCTACCGGGACCTGAGCAATGAGCAGTTCTTC | CASSYRDLSNEQFF
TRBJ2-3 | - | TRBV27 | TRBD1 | TGTGCCACCTCTCCAGGGGGACAGGATACGCAGTATTTT | CATSPGGQDTQYF
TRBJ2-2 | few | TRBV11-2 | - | TGTGCCAGCAGCTTCTCTGGGGCGGGCACCGGGGAGCTGTTTTTT | CASSFSGAGTGELFF
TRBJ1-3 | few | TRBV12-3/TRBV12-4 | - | TGTGCCAACAGTAGAGGAGGAAACACCATATATTTT | CANSRGGNTIYF
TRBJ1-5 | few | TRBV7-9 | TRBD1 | TGTGCCAGCAGCTCCGGACAGGGACGGCCGGGGCCCCAGCATTTT | CASSSGQGRPGPQHF
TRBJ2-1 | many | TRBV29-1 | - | TGCAGCGTTGTATTAGGGGGGCCCAATGAGCAGTTCTTC | CSVVLGGPNEQFF
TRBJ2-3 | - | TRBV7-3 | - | TGTGCCAGCAGCTTTTGGGTTTCAGATACGCAGTATTTT | CASSFWVSDTQYF
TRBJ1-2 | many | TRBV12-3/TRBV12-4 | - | TGTGCCAGCAGTTTGGGTGGGGGCTACACCTTC | CASSLGGGYTF
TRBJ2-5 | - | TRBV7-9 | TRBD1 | TGTGCCAGCAGCTTGACAGGGATCGAGACCCAGTACTTC | CASSLTGIETQYF
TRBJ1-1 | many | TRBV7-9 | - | TGTGCCAGCAGCTTGGCACCAGGGATGTGGTGGCCCACTGAAGCTTTCTTT | CASSLAPGMWWPTEAFF
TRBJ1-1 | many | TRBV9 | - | TGTGCCAGCAGCCCCAACAGAGGCCGGAGCACTGAAGCTTTCTTT | CASSPNRGRSTEAFF
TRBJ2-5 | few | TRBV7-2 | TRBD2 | TGTGCCAGCAGCTCCAGCCGAGCGGGAGTGGGATGGGAGACCCAGTACTTC | CASSSSRAGVGWETQYF
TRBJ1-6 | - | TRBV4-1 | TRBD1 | TGCGCCAGCAGCCCCGCCGGGACAGGGGCTAATTCACCCCTCCACTTT | CASSPAGTGANSPLHF
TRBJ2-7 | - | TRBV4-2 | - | TGTGCCATCAGCCCTGGGCTCGTATGCGAGCAGTACTTC | CAISPGLVCEQYF
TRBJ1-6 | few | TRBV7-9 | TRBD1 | TGTGCCAGCAGCTTCGGGACAGGGTTTAGCTCACCCCTCCACTTT | CASSFGTGFSSPLHF
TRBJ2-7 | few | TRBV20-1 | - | TGCAGTGCTAGTTCCCCGCAGGGGCTCTACGAGCAGTACTTC | CSASSPQGLYEQYF
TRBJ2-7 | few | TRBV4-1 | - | TGCGCCAGCAGCCAAGATTACGGCTCTCTCCCCTACGAGCAGTACTTC | CASSQDYGSLPYEQYF
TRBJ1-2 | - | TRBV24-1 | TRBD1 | TGTGCCACCAGTGACTCGGGACAGGGCTTTGGCTACACCTTC | CATSDSGQGFGYTF
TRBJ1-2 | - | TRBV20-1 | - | TGCAGTGCCGGGGATTATGGCTACACCTTC | CSAGDYGYTF
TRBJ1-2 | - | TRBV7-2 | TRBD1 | TGTGCCAGCAGCTTCAGGTTACAGGGGGCTTCCAACTATGGCTACACCTTC | CASSFRLQGASNYGYTF
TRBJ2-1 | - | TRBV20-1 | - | TGCAGTGCTAGAGTTCCGAGCTCCTACAATGAGCAGTTCTTC | CSARVPSSYNEQFF
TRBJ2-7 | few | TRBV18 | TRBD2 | TGTGCCAGCTCACCCGGCGGGGGGACTAGCGGGAGCCACTACGAGCAGTACTTC | CASSPGGGTSGSHYEQYF
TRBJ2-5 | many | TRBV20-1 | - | TGCAGTGCAAGGACATATAACCAAGAGACCCAGTACTTC | CSARTYNQETQYF
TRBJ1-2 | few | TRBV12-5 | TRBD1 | TGTGCTAGTGGATTACAGGGGGTTAACTATGGCTACACCTTC | CASGLQGVNYGYTF
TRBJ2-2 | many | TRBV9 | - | TGTGCCAGCGGCGGGAAGAACACCGGGGAGCTGTTTTTT | CASGGKNTGELFF
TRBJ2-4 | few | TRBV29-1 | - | TGCAGCGTTGAACCCTCCGGTGGAACCAAAAACATTCAGTACTTC | CSVEPSGGTKNIQYF
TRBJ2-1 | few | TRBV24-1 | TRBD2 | TGTGCCACCAGTTCTGGGCTAGCGGGAGAGAGCTCCTACAATGAGCAGTTCTTC | CATSSGLAGESSYNEQFF
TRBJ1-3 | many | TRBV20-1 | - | TGCAGCATCCGGACGGGAGAGTACTCTGGAAACACCATATATTTT | CSIRTGEYSGNTIYF
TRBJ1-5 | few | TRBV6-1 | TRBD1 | TGTGCCAGCAGCCGCGACAGGGGATTAAATCAGCCCCAGCATTTT | CASSRDRGLNQPQHF
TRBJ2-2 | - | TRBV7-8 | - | TGTGCCAGCAGGAGAGACGTGACAGCTAACACCGGGGAGCTGTTTTTT | CASRRDVTANTGELFF
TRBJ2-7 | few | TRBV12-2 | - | TGTGCAAGTCGCCTCTCTCACCCCCAAGACTTCTACGAGCAGTACTTC | CASRLSHPQDFYEQYF
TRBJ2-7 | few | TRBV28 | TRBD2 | TGTGCCAGCAGTTTGGGGGGACTAGCAGCTTTGGGTGAGCAGTACTTC | CASSLGGLAALGEQYF
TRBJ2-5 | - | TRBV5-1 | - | TGCGCCAGCAGCTCTGGACAGCACCAAGAGACCCAGTACTTC | CASSSGQHQETQYF
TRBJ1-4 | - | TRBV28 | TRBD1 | TGTGCCAGCAGCCAAACAGGGGTTGGGCGAGAAAAACTGTTTTTT | CASSQTGVGREKLFF
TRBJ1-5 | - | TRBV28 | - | TGTGCCAGCAGCACCCCAGGAGTTCGGGCCCAGCATTTT | CASSTPGVRAQHF
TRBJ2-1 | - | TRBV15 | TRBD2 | TGTGCCACCAGCAGAGAGGTGACTAGCGGGAGCTTGGGATATGAGCAGTTCTTC | CATSREVTSGSLGYEQFF
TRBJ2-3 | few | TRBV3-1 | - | TGTGCCAGCAGCCATTTCGCAGGATCCACAGATACGCAGTATTTT | CASSHFAGSTDTQYF
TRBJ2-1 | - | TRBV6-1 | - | TGTGCCAGCACCCTAGGAGCAGCCCACAATGAGCAGTTCTTC | CASTLGAAHNEQFF
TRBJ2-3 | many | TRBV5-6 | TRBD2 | TGTGCCAGCAGCTCGACCCATACTAGCGGGGGGGCAGATACGCAGTATTTT | CASSSTHTSGGADTQYF
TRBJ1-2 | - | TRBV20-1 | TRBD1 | TGCAGTGCTAGATCAGAGGGACAGGGGGCCTATGGCTACACCTTC | CSARSEGQGAYGYTF
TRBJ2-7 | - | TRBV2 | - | TGTGCCAGCAGTGATTTGGGACGGAGCTCCTACGAGCAGTACTTC | CASSDLGRSSYEQYF
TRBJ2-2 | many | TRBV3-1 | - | TGTGCCAGCAGCCGACTAGAAGGGGTCGGGGAGCTGTTTTTT | CASSRLEGVGELFF
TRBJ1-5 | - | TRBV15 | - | TGTGCCACCAGCAGAGAATATAGCAGGGCGGATCAGCCCCAGCATTTT | CATSREYSRADQPQHF
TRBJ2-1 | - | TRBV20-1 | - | TGCAGTGCTATCGGCGGGGGCCCCCATGAGCAGTTCTTC | CSAIGGGPHEQFF
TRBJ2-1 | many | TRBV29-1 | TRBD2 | TGCAGCACTGGACTAGCGGGGGGTGAGCAGTTCTTC | CSTGLAGGEQFF
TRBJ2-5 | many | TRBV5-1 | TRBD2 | TGCGCCAGCAGCTACGGGGGGTTCCAAGAGACCCAGTACTTC | CASSYGGFQETQYF
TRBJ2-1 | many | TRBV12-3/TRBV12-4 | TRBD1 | TGTGCCAGCACCCTAACGGGACAGACCTATGAGCAGTTCTTC | CASTLTGQTYEQFF
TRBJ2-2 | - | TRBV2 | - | TGTGCCAGCATAGTACACACCGGGGAGCTGTTTTTT | CASIVHTGELFF
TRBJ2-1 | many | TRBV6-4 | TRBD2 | TGTGCCAGCACCGAGACTAGCGGGAGCTACAATGAGCAGTTCTTC | CASTETSGSYNEQFF
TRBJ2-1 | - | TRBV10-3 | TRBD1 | TGTGCCATCAGTGGGGGGCAGGGGGCGCAGGAGCAGTTCTTC | CAISGGQGAQEQFF
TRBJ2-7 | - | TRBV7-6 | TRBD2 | TGTGCCAGCAGCCTCCCCGGGACTAGCATCCACGAGCAGTACTTC | CASSLPGTSIHEQYF
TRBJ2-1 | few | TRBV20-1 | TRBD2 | TGCAGTGCTAGGAGGCTAGCGGGGCAGAGCTCCTACAATGAGCAGTTCTTC | CSARRLAGQSSYNEQFF